This T cell receptor beta chain is drawn from a study of CD8 T cells in Susac syndrome. Random hexamers primed reverse transcription of about 0.5 to 1 ug RNA. TCRdb passed the immunoSEQ multiplex PCR reads through MiXCR, listing each CDR3 protein once. The repertoire holds some 150,000 distinct CDR3 sequences, with approximately 95% as singletons. Germline CDR1 DFQATT, CDR2 SNEGSKA (reference sequence). The V end lost 6 bases, the J end lost 7 bases, and 19 bases lay between the germline ends. The CDR3 has 14 amino acids. This sequence joins TRBV20-1 and TRBJ2-1; tentatively, D is TRBD1 (6 bases). The source is a human donor in good health. Sequences were obtained from CD8+ T cells from PBMCs. The CDR3 protein is CSANQGKIGNEQFF. The CDR3 DNA is TGCAGTGCCAACCAGGGGAAAATTGGGAATGAGCAGTTCTTC.